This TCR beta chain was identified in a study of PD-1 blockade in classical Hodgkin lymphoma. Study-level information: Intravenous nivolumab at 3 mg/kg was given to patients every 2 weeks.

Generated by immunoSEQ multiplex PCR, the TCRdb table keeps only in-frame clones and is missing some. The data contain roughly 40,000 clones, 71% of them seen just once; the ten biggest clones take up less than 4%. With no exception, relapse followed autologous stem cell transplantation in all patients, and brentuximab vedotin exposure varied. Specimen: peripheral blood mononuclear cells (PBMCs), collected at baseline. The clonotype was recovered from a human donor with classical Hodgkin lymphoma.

CDR3 in amino acids: CASSYTRIEAFF. Written as DNA, the CDR3 is TGTGCCAGCAGTTACACGCGGATTGAAGCTTTCTTT. The J gene is TRBJ1-1, the V gene TRBV6-6, with D uncertain. The CDR3 extends over 12 amino acids. Trimming shortened V by 2 bases and J by 7 bases, and 8 bases separated the two germline ends. Per the germline V gene, CDR1 is MNHNY and CDR2 is SVGAGI (reference sequence).